This TCR beta chain appears in the sequencing data of a study of metastatic and nonmetastatic thyroid tumors. As for the study in general: Blood and tumor or nodule tissue repertoires from malignant and benign thyroid patients were compared.

This CDR3 is built from 16 residues. Trimming cost V 2 bases and J 7 bases; bases outside gene matches: 4. Germline CDR1 MGHRA, CDR2 YSYEKL. This clone was counted ten times or more. Its antigen remains unidentified. Findings of the study overall: Versus benign nodules, malignant thyroid tumors reportedly had significantly higher TCR beta diversity, in blood and tumor.

None of the patients had undergone any treatment ahead of thyroid surgery. In the original workflow: A classifier of distant metastasis in papillary thyroid cancer was built from CDR3 differences (across clinicopathological groups). TCRdb re-called clones from the PCR reads using MiXCR. The V and J calls and clone size are TCRdb's, not the authors'. Of over 35,000 clones detected, less than 20% appear once; the ten largest clones hold 9.9%. J is TRBJ2-1 and V is TRBV4-1, with 14 bases that match TRBD2. The sequence was obtained from a female donor with papillary thyroid cancer or a benign thyroid nodule (not recorded which). Some clones in this sample may be carry-over from other donors' samples. Sequencing was done on a sample of tumor tissue. The CDR3 protein is CASSQRLAGGDNEQFF. The DNA of the CDR3 is TGCGCCAGCAGCCAACGACTAGCGGGAGGGGATAATGAGCAGTTCTTC.